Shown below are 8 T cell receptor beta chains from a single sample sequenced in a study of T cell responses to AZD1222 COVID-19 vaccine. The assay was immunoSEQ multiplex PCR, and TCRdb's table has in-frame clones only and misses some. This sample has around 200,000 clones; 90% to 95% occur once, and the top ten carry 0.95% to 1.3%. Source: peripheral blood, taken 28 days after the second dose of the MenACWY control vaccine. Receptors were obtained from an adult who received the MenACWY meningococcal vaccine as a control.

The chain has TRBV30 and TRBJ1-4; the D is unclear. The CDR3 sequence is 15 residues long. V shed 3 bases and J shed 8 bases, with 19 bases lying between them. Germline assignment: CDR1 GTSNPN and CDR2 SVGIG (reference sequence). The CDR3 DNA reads TGTGCCTGGAGCCGCCTTCAGGCCGAGGAAGAAAAACTGTTTTTT. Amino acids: CAWSRLQAEEEKLFF.

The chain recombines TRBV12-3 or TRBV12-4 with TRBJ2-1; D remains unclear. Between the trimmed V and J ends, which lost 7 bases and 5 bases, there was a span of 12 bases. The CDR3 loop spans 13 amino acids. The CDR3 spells CASTYSTDNEQFF. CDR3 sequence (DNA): TGTGCCAGCACCTACTCGACTGACAATGAGCAGTTCTTC.

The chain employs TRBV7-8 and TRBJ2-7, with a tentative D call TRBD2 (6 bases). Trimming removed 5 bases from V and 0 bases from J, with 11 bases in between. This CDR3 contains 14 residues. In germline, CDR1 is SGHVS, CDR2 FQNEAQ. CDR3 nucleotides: TGTGCCAGCAGCCCCCCGGGACTCTCCTACGAGCAGTACTTC. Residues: CASSPPGLSYEQYF.

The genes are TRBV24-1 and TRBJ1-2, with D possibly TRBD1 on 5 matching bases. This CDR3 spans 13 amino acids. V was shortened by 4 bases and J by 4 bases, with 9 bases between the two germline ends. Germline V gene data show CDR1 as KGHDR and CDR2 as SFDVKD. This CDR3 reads CATSDRDGYGYTF. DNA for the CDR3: TGTGCCACCAGTGACAGGGATGGCTATGGCTACACCTTC.

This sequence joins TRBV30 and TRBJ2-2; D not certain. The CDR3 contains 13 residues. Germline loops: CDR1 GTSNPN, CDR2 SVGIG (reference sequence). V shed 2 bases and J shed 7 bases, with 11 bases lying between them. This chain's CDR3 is CAWSPVLIGELFF. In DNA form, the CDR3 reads TGTGCCTGGAGTCCGGTTTTGATCGGGGAGCTGTTTTTT.

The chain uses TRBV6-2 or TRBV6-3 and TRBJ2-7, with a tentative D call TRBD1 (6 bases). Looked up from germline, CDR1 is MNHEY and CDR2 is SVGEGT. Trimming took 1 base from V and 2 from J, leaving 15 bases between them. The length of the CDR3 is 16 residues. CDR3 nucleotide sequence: TGTGCCAGCAGTTACTTTGGGGGCCTTAGGACCTACGAGCAGTACTTC. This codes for CASSYFGGLRTYEQYF.

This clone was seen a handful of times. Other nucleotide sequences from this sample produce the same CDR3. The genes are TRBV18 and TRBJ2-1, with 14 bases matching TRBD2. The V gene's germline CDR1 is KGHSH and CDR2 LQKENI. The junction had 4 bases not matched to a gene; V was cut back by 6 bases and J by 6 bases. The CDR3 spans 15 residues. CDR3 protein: CASSPTSGGANEQFF. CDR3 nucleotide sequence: TGTGCCAGCTCTCCGACTAGCGGGGGGGCCAATGAGCAGTTCTTC.

The CDR3, as DNA: TGTGCCAGCAGCTTGGGACCCACGAACACCGGGGAGCTGTTTTTT. Protein product: CASSLGPTNTGELFF. This chain joins TRBV5-6 and TRBJ2-2; D remains ambiguous. V was trimmed by 0 bases and J by 0 bases, leaving 6 bases between them. This CDR3 comprises 15 residues. CDR1 is SGHDT, CDR2 YYEEEE, per germline.